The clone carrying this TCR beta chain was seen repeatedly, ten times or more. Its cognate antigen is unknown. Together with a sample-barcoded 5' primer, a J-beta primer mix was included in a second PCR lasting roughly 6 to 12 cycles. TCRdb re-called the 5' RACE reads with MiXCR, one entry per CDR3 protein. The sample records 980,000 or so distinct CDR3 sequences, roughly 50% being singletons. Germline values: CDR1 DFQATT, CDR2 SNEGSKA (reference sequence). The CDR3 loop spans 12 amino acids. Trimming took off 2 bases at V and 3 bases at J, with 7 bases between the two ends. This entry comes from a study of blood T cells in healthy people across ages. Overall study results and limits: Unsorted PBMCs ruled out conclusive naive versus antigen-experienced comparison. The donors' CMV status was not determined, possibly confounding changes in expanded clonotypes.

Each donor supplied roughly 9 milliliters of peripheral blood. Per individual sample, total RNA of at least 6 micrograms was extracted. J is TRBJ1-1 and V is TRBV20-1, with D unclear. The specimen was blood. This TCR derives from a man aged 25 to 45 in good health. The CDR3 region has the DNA TGCAGTGCTAGAACCGGGGACACTGAAGCTTTCTTT. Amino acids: CSARTGDTEAFF.